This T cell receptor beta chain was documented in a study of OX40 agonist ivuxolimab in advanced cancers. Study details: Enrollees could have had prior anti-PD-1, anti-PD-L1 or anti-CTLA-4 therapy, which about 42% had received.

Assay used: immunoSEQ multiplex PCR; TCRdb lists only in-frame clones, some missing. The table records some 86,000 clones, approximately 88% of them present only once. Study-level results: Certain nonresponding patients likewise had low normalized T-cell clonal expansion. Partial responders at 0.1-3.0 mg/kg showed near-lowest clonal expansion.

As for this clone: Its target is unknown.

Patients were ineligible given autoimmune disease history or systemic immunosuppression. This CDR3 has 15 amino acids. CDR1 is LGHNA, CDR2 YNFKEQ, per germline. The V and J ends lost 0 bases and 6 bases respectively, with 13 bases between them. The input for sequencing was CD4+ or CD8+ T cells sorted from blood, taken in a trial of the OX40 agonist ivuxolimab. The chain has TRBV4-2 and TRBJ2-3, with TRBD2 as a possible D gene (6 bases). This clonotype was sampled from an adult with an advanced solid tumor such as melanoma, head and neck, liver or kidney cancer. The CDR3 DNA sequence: TGTGCCAGCAGCCAAGAGCGGGACTTTCCCGATACGCAGTATTTT. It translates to CASSQERDFPDTQYF.